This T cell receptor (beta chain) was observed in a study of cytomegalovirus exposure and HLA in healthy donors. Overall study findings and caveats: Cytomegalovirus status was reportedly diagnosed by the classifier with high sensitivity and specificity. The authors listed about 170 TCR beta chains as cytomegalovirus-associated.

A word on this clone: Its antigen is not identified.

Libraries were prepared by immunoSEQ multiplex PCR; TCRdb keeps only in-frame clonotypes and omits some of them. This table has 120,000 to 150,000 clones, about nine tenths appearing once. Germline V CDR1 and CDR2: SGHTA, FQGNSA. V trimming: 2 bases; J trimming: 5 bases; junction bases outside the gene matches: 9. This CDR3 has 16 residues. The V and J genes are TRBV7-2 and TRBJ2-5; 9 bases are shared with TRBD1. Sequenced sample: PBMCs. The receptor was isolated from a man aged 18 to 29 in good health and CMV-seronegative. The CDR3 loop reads CASSLSSTGGRETQYF. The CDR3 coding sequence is TGTGCCAGCAGCTTATCTTCGACAGGGGGAAGGGAGACCCAGTACTTC.